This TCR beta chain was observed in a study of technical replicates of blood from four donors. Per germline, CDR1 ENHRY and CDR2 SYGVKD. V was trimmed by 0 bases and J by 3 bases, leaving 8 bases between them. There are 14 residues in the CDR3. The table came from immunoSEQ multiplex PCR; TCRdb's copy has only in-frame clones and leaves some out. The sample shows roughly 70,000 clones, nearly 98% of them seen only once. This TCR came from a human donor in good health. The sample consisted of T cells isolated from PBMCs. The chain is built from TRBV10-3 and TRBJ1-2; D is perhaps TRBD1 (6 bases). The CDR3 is CAISESTGHYGYTF. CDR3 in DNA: TGTGCCATCAGTGAGTCCACAGGGCACTATGGCTACACCTTC.